This record covers a single T cell receptor beta chain. The sample originates from a study of T cell changes during pregnancy in multiple sclerosis. Germline V gives CDR1 MNHNY, CDR2 SVGAGI (reference sequence). CDR3 length equals 13 residues. Trimming removed 0 bases from V and 15 bases from J, with 15 bases in between. Assay used: immunoSEQ multiplex PCR; TCRdb lists only in-frame clones, some missing. The sample records approximately 30,000 clones, roughly nine tenths being singletons. The input for sequencing was CD4+ T cells from peripheral blood mononuclear cells, taken in the second trimester of pregnancy. This receptor was identified in a female donor with multiple sclerosis, enrolled in a pregnancy study. V gene TRBV6-6 combines with J gene TRBJ2-4; a possible D gene is TRBD1 (6 bases). The CDR3 region is CASSYSVDRRVYF. CDR3 in DNA: TGTGCCAGCAGTTACTCGGTCGACAGGAGAGTGTACTTC.